Below, 5 T cell receptor beta chains from the same sample are listed, as sequenced in a study of blood T cell repertoires in COVID-19. TCRdb keeps only in-frame clones here, not all; method: immunoSEQ multiplex PCR. The sample yields 100,000 or so clones, roughly 92% seen once. Sequenced input: peripheral blood. These receptors came from a man between 50 and 59 years old with active COVID-19.

This clone was observed a single time. The chain carries TRBV5-5 and TRBJ2-5; D is perhaps TRBD2 (7 bases). The germline V and J ends were trimmed by 3 bases and 4 bases, with 10 bases remaining between them. CDR1 SGHKS and CDR2 YYEKEE come from the germline V gene (reference sequence). The CDR3 totals 13 residues. The chain's CDR3 is CASSWAGAETQYF. The CDR3 DNA reads as TGTGCCAGCAGCTGGGCGGGGGCAGAGACCCAGTACTTC.

This clone was counted a single time. The chain employs TRBV30 and TRBJ1-6; TRBD1 matches 9 bases. Losses at the gene ends were 3 bases for V and 10 bases for J; bases not matched to a gene: 10. CDR1 and CDR2 (germline): GTSNPN, SVGIG (reference sequence). The CDR3 is 15 residues long. Written as DNA, the CDR3 is TGTGCCTGGAGAGGGACCGGGACAGGGACCTCACCCCTCCACTTT. Its translation: CAWRGTGTGTSPLHF. The whole variable domain, remainder taken from reference TRBV30 and TRBJ1-6, is SQTIHQWPATLVQPVGSPLSLECTVEGTSNPNLYWYRQAAGRGLQLLFYSVGIGQISSEVPQNLSASRPQDRQFILSSKKLLLSDSGFYLCAWRGTGTGTSPLHFGNGTRLTVT.

The rearrangement links TRBV7-2 to TRBJ1-2, with D possibly being TRBD1 (6 bases). Trimming cost V 1 base and J 7 bases, with 7 bases left between them. The germline V gene encodes CDR1 SGHTA and CDR2 FQGNSA. The CDR3 runs 12 residues. The CDR3 coding sequence is TGTGCCAGCAGCTTAGACAGGGCTGGCTACACCTTC. This sequence encodes CASSLDRAGYTF.

This chain connects TRBV9 to TRBJ2-1; possible D gene TRBD2, 5 bases. CDR1 is SGDLS, CDR2 YYNGEE, per germline. CDR3 size: 14 residues. V gave up 3 bases and J gave up 6 bases, with 13 bases separating them. The CDR3 region has the DNA TGTGCCAGCAGCGGCGGATCTCGGGGCAATGAGCAGTTCTTC. It is translated as CASSGGSRGNEQFF. The full variable domain, its missing parts supplied by reference TRBV9 and TRBJ2-1, is DSGVTQTPKHLITATGQRVTLRCSPRSGDLSVYWYQQSLDQGLQFLIQYYNGEERAKGNILERFSAQQFPDLHSELNLSSLELGDSALYFCASSGGSRGNEQFFGPGTRLTVL.

This clone was observed a handful of times. The rearrangement joins TRBV28 to TRBJ1-1; D uncertain. This CDR3 is built from 12 residues. The V end lost 2 bases, the J end lost 7 bases, and 8 bases lay between the germline ends. Germline CDR1 is MDHEN and CDR2 is SYDVKM. CDR3 sequence reads: CASSLTGNEAFF. In DNA form, the CDR3 reads TGTGCCAGCAGTTTAACCGGGAATGAAGCTTTCTTT.